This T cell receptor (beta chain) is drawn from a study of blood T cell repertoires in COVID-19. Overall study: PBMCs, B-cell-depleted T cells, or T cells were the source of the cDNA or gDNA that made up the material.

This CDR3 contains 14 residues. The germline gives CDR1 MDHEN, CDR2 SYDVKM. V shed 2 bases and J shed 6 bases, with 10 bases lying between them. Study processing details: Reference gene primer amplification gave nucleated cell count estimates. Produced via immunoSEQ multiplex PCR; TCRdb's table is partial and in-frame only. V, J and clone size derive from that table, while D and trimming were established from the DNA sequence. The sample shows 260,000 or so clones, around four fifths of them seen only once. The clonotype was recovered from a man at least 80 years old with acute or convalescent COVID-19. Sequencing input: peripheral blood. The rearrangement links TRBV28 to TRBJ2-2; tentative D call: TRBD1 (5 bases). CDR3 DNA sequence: TGTGCCAGCAGTTTAGCAGGGTATGCCGGGGAGCTGTTTTTT. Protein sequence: CASSLAGYAGELFF.